The clone carrying this TCR beta chain was detected a few times. What it binds is unknown. Researchers ran the PCR with 60 Vbeta and 13 Jbeta primers. Sequenced by immunoSEQ multiplex PCR; TCRdb stores in-frame clones only, minus some. The repertoire has 90,000 to 110,000 clones, approximately 84% of them found once; the top ten carry about 6%. This sample is part of a study of cytomegalovirus exposure and HLA in healthy donors. Healthy individuals who donated bone marrow served as the donors. Study conclusions and caveats: A later examination showed that TCR association rates differed by HLA locus, with DRB1 most and HLA-C fewest.

Material for sequencing was PBMCs. This receptor was obtained from a male donor in good health and CMV-seronegative.

The CDR3 reads CASRGTSGSAGELFF. The CDR3 DNA reads as TGTGCCAGCAGAGGGACTAGCGGGAGTGCCGGGGAGCTGTTTTTT. V gene TRBV6-6 combines with J gene TRBJ2-2; 14 bases are shared with TRBD2. There are 15 residues in the CDR3. CDR1 and CDR2 (germline): MNHNY, SVGAGI (reference sequence). With 6 bases clipped from V and 6 bases from J, the junction kept 3 bases outside the gene matches.